This T cell receptor beta chain was recovered during a study of blood T cell repertoires in COVID-19. Whole-study context: From T cells, B-cell-depleted T cells, or PBMCs came the material, which was cDNA or gDNA.

Libraries were prepared by immunoSEQ multiplex PCR; TCRdb keeps only in-frame clonotypes and omits some of them. The profile covers 250,000 to 350,000 clones, with more than 70% appearing a single time and roughly 7.1% taken by the ten largest. This CDR3 comprises 16 residues. With V trimmed by 4 bases and J by 1 base, 7 bases remained unmatched. Germline V gene data show CDR1 as LGHDT and CDR2 as YNNKEL (reference sequence). This sequence originates from a woman aged 45-65 years who had recovered from COVID-19. The sample taken for sequencing was peripheral blood. V is TRBV3-1 (or the pseudogene TRBV3-2) and J is TRBJ2-1, with 7 positions matching TRBD2. The CDR3 sequence: CASSRPAGPSYNEQFF. The CDR3 DNA is TGTGCCAGCAGCCGCCCAGCGGGGCCTTCCTACAATGAGCAGTTCTTC.